This T cell receptor beta chain stems from a study of blood T cell repertoires in COVID-19. Using immunoSEQ multiplex PCR, the repertoire was profiled, and TCRdb retains in-frame clones only, with some absent. Among roughly 76,000 clones listed, approximately 88% were seen once. Sequenced sample: peripheral blood. The clonotype originates from a man in his thirties or forties with acute or convalescent COVID-19.

The DNA of the CDR3 is TGTGCCTGGAGTATGGGACTAGCGGACAATGAGCAGTTCTTC. The encoded protein is CAWSMGLADNEQFF. The rearrangement links TRBV30 to TRBJ2-1; 11 bases match TRBD2. The germline V gene encodes CDR1 GTSNPN and CDR2 SVGIG (reference sequence). The CDR3 is made up of 14 amino acids. The trim removed 2 bases at V and 5 bases at J, leaving 2 bases unmatched.